This TCR beta chain comes out of a study of blood T cells in healthy people across ages. Primers used in a second PCR of about 7 to 12 cycles were a sample-barcoded 5' primer and a J-beta primer mix. Via MiXCR, TCRdb re-called the 5' RACE reads, giving one row per CDR3 protein. The sample holds approximately 800,000 distinct CDR3 sequences, 62% seen once. This clonotype appeared once. Its specificity is unknown. Points from the study as a whole: With naive T cell percentage, TCR beta diversity showed a strong correlation.

Germline CDR1 ENHRY, CDR2 SYGVKD. The length of the CDR3 is 14 residues. Deletions cut 2 bases from V and 4 bases from J, with 12 bases between. This clonotype was sampled from a man aged 30 to 39 in good health. J is TRBJ2-7 and V is TRBV10-3; the D is unclear. The sequenced material came from blood. CDR3 nucleotide sequence: TGTGCCATCAGTGAGCCCCATAATTTATACGAGCAGTACTTC. Translating it yields CAISEPHNLYEQYF.